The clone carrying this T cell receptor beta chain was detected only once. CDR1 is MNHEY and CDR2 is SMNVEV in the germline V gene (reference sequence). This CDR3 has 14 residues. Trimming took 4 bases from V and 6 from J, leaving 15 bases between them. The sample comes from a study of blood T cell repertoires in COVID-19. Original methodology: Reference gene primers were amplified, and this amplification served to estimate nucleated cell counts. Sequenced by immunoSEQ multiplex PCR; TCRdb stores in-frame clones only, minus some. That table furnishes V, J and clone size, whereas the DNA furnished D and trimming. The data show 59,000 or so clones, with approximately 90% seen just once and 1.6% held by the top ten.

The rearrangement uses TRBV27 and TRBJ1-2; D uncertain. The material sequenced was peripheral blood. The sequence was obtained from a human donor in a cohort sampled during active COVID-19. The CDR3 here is CASSSVRGRDGYTF. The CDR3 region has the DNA TGTGCCAGCAGTTCAGTGCGGGGTAGGGATGGCTACACCTTC.